This T cell receptor beta chain was sequenced during a study of shared clonotypes between healthy human individuals. Study-level information: CD4 naive cells filled three plates per donor, CD4 memory three, CD8 naive two and CD8 memory one. The study's findings and limits: Generally, naive subsets (rather than memory subsets) showed larger estimated richness. At large depth, rarefaction still showed sorted-subset sequencing to be incomplete.

Genomic DNA of each subset was evenly split across several immunoSEQ plates. Method: immunoSEQ multiplex PCR; TCRdb's copy keeps in-frame clones and lacks some. The table has about 820,000 clones, 80% to 95% seen once. CD45RO-negative cells were positively selected for CCR7, leaving out terminally differentiated effector memory CD45RA+ cells. CDR3 size: 16 residues. V lost 4 bases and J lost 0; bases outside the gene matches: 9. In germline, CDR1 is SGHNT, CDR2 YYREEE (reference sequence). In the case of this clone: Its antigen remains unidentified.

Sequencing was carried out using naive CD8+ T cells sorted from blood. This clonotype was sampled from a man in his thirties or forties in good health. The chain joins TRBV5-4 to TRBJ1-2, with 7 nucleotides matching TRBD1. The CDR3 reads CASSAWTGLSNYGYTF. CDR3 sequence (DNA): TGTGCCAGCAGCGCCTGGACAGGACTTTCTAACTATGGCTACACCTTC. The whole variable domain, remainder taken from reference TRBV5-4 and TRBJ1-2, is ETGVTQSPTHLIKTRGQQVTLRCSSQSGHNTVSWYQQALGQGPQFIFQYYREEENGRGNFPPRFSGLQFPNYSSELNVNALELDDSALYLCASSAWTGLSNYGYTFGSGTRLTVV.